The 23 T cell receptor beta chains below come from one sample, sequenced in a study of blood T cell repertoires in COVID-19. Measured with immunoSEQ multiplex PCR; TCRdb has only the in-frame clones, and not every one. This sample yields 150,000 to 200,000 clones, of which 84% are seen a single time; around a fifth belongs to the top ten. Input material: peripheral blood. All receptors derive from a woman aged 80 or older with acute or convalescent COVID-19.

This clone was counted only a few times. The V gene is TRBV19, the J gene TRBJ1-2; 12 bases are a match to TRBD1. The CDR3 totals 16 residues. Per the germline V gene, CDR1 is LNHDA and CDR2 is SQIVND (reference sequence). The V gene end was trimmed by 5 bases and the J gene end by 6 bases; junction bases not matched to a gene: 10. CDR3 region: CASSAEPGQGADGYTF. CDR3 bases: TGTGCCAGTAGTGCTGAACCGGGACAGGGGGCTGATGGCTACACCTTC.

The chain uses TRBV5-1 and TRBJ2-7; the match to TRBD2 covers 12 bases. After removal of 4 bases from V and 3 bases from J, the junction contained 5 bases not matched to a gene. This CDR3 has 15 amino acids. Per germline, CDR1 SGHRS and CDR2 YFSETQ. This chain's CDR3 is CASSLTSGSVYEQYF. The DNA of the CDR3 is TGCGCCAGCAGCCTGACTAGCGGGAGTGTCTACGAGCAGTACTTC.

The V call is TRBV5-1, the J call TRBJ2-2; 10 nucleotides agree with TRBD2. V trimming: 7 bases; J trimming: 3 bases; junction bases outside the gene matches: 9. CDR1 SGHRS and CDR2 YFSETQ come from the germline V gene. This CDR3 spans 16 amino acids. The CDR3 coding sequence is TGCGCCAGCGGCAAGGGGACTAGCGCCCACACCGGGGAGCTGTTTTTT. This sequence encodes CASGKGTSAHTGELFF.

This chain joins TRBV6-2 or TRBV6-3 and TRBJ2-7; a possible D gene is TRBD2 (5 bases). Germline values: CDR1 MNHEY, CDR2 SVGEGT. This CDR3 spans 15 amino acids. V lost 0 bases, J lost 2 bases, and 11 bases lay in between. CDR3 protein: CASSYSVERTYEQYF. CDR3 nucleotides: TGTGCCAGCAGTTACTCGGTCGAGCGGACCTACGAGCAGTACTTC.

The chain has TRBV5-4 and TRBJ1-3, with D uncertain. The V and J ends lost 2 bases and 2 bases respectively, with 8 bases between them. This CDR3 region has 14 residues. From germline, CDR1 is SGHNT and CDR2 YYREEE (reference sequence). The CDR3 region is CASSLEVAGNTIYF. CDR3 coding DNA: TGTGCCAGCAGCTTAGAGGTTGCTGGAAACACCATATATTTT.

The V and J genes are TRBV12-3 or TRBV12-4 and TRBJ1-1; no clear D. This CDR3 region has 12 residues. V shed 5 bases and J shed 6 bases, with 10 bases lying between them. The CDR3 coding sequence is TGTGCCAGCAGTGTCCAGCGGGCTGAAGCTTTCTTT. Its translation: CASSVQRAEAFF.

The J gene is TRBJ1-1, the V gene TRBV4-2; D is possibly TRBD1 (6 bases). Trimming stripped 0 bases from V and 5 bases from J, with 7 bases between. Germline V gene sequence: CDR1 LGHNA, CDR2 YNFKEQ. The CDR3 loop spans 13 amino acids. The CDR3 loop reads CASSQDQGTEAFF. The CDR3, as DNA: TGTGCCAGCAGCCAAGATCAGGGGACTGAAGCTTTCTTT.

This rearrangement joins TRBV7-3 to TRBJ2-7; 8 bases fit TRBD2. The CDR3 is made up of 14 amino acids. J was trimmed by 2 bases and V by 2 bases; bases with no gene match: 2. Germline CDR1 and CDR2: SGHTA and FQGTGA. The CDR3 sequence is CASSLLAGPYEQYF. In DNA, the CDR3 is TGTGCCAGCAGCTTATTAGCGGGGCCCTACGAGCAGTACTTC. The whole variable domain, remainder taken from reference TRBV7-3 and TRBJ2-7, is GAGVSQTPSNKVTEKGKYVELRCDPISGHTALYWYRQSLGQGPEFLIYFQGTGAADDSGLPNDRFFAVRPEGSVSTLKIQRTERGDSAVYLCASSLLAGPYEQYFGPGTRLTVT.

The chain carries TRBV27 and TRBJ1-2; 9 nucleotides line up with TRBD1. V lost 6 bases to trimming and J lost 7 bases; unmatched junction nucleotides: 9. The germline V gene has CDR1 MNHEY and CDR2 SMNVEV (reference sequence). CDR3 length equals 14 residues. The CDR3 reads CASRPLRDRVGYTF. CDR3 bases: TGTGCCAGCAGACCGCTCCGGGACAGGGTTGGCTACACCTTC.

J is TRBJ1-1 and V is TRBV3-1 (or the pseudogene TRBV3-2); tentative D call: TRBD1 (5 bases). Deletions cut 2 bases from V and 8 bases from J, with 21 bases between. The CDR3 length is 16 residues. CDR1 and CDR2 from the germline V gene are LGHDT and YNNKEL (reference sequence). CDR3 DNA: TGTGCCAGCAGCCAACCCGCGGGGCAGATGCCTCCGGAAGCTTTCTTT. Its translation: CASSQPAGQMPPEAFF.

The chain links TRBV30 to TRBJ2-5; D perhaps matches TRBD2 (5 bases). Per germline, CDR1 GTSNPN and CDR2 SVGIG (reference sequence). This CDR3 has 12 amino acids. V lost 1 base and J 8 bases, leaving 11 bases between the germline ends. The CDR3 DNA sequence: TGTGCCTGGAGTGGGACCGGACTCACCCAGTACTTC. Protein product: CAWSGTGLTQYF.

The gene calls are TRBV4-1 and TRBJ2-7; 13 bases line up with TRBD2. The CDR3 spans 16 residues. The germline CDR1 and CDR2 sequences are MGHRA and YSYEKL. V shed 5 bases, J shed 0 bases, and the junction held 4 bases outside the gene matches. The DNA of the CDR3 is TGCGCCAGCAGCGGGACTAGCGGGGCTCGCTCCTACGAGCAGTACTTC. Its translation: CASSGTSGARSYEQYF.

The V gene is TRBV5-4, the J gene TRBJ2-3; D is perhaps TRBD1 (6 bases). Trimming stripped 1 base from V and 2 bases from J, with 11 bases between. This CDR3 is 15 amino acids long. Looked up from germline, CDR1 is SGHNT and CDR2 is YYREEE (reference sequence). For the CDR3, the DNA is TGTGCCAGCAGCTTGTCAGGGGTGGACACAGATACGCAGTATTTT. Amino acid sequence: CASSLSGVDTDTQYF.

The V gene is TRBV2, the J gene TRBJ1-3; 9 bases fit TRBD1. Germline CDR1 and CDR2: SNHLY and FYNNEI. Trimming took 5 bases from V and 0 from J; bases not matched to a gene: 5. This CDR3 comprises 16 residues. The CDR3 DNA sequence: TGTGCCAGCAGTCGGCCGGGACAGGGCTCTGGAAACACCATATATTTT. Its translation: CASSRPGQGSGNTIYF. Variable domain in full (rest from reference TRBV2 and TRBJ1-3): EPEVTQTPSHQVTQMGQEVILRCVPISNHLYFYWYRQILGQKVEFLVSFYNNEISEKSEIFDDQFSVERPDGSNFTLKIRSTKLEDSAMYFCASSRPGQGSGNTIYFGEGSWLTVV.

V usage is TRBV6-2 or TRBV6-3 and J usage is TRBJ1-2; 7 positions agree with TRBD1. CDR1 and CDR2 from the germline V gene are MNHEY and SVGEGT. The CDR3 sequence is 16 residues long. The V segment lost 0 bases and the J segment 2 bases; nucleotides outside the gene matches: 6. CDR3 residues: CASSYSGDSMNYGYTF. The CDR3 region has the DNA TGTGCCAGCAGTTACTCGGGGGACAGTATGAACTATGGCTACACCTTC.

A few counts support this clone. The chain couples TRBV5-5 to TRBJ1-4; maybe TRBD1 (5 bases). V was trimmed by 0 bases and J by 6 bases, leaving 18 bases between them. The CDR3 length is 17 residues. CDR1 and CDR2 from the germline V gene are SGHKS and YYEKEE (reference sequence). CDR3 DNA: TGTGCCAGCAGCTTGGTGACCTACAGGTCTTTACATGAAAAACTGTTTTTT. This gives the protein CASSLVTYRSLHEKLFF.

The chain carries TRBV5-1 and TRBJ1-2; D is perhaps TRBD1 (5 bases). Trimming removed 0 bases from V and 4 bases from J, with 10 bases in between. There are 14 residues in the CDR3. Per germline, CDR1 SGHRS and CDR2 YFSETQ. This CDR3 reads CASSLEGAGYGYTF. The CDR3 region has the DNA TGCGCCAGCAGCTTGGAAGGGGCCGGCTATGGCTACACCTTC.

V gene TRBV27 combines with J gene TRBJ1-2; D gene ambiguous. Germline V lookup: CDR1 MNHEY, CDR2 SMNVEV (reference sequence). The V and J ends lost 2 bases and 0 bases respectively, with 10 bases between them. This CDR3 has 15 residues. CDR3 in DNA: TGTGCCAGCAGTTTAGTGGCGGGATCTAACTATGGCTACACCTTC. This translates into CASSLVAGSNYGYTF.

This chain joins TRBV5-1 and TRBJ1-1; 10 bases match TRBD1. The CDR3 runs to 15 residues. In germline, CDR1 is SGHRS, CDR2 YFSETQ. V shed 2 bases, J shed 3 bases, and the junction held 4 bases outside the gene matches. Here the CDR3 reads CASSFNGQGDTEAFF. The DNA for the CDR3 is TGCGCCAGCAGCTTTAACGGACAGGGGGACACTGAAGCTTTCTTT. The full variable domain, its missing parts supplied by reference TRBV5-1 and TRBJ1-1, is KAGVTQTPRYLIKTRGQQVTLSCSPISGHRSVSWYQQTPGQGLQFLFEYFSETQRNKGNFPGRFSGRQFSNSRSEMNVSTLELGDSALYLCASSFNGQGDTEAFFGQGTRLTVV.

This rearrangement joins TRBV18 to TRBJ2-5; 7 positions match TRBD1. This CDR3 comprises 16 residues. Germline assignment: CDR1 KGHSH and CDR2 LQKENI. Trimming took 3 bases from V and 6 from J; bases not matched to a gene: 13. The DNA for the CDR3 is TGTGCCAGCTCACCCTGGACAGGCCTAAACGGGAAGACCCAGTACTTC. This encodes CASSPWTGLNGKTQYF.

The chain has TRBV11-2 and TRBJ2-5; D uncertain. With 3 bases removed from V and 3 bases from J, the gap between germline ends came to 2 bases. There are 11 residues in the CDR3. Germline loops: CDR1 SGHAT, CDR2 FQNNGV. The CDR3 bases are TGTGCCAGCAGCTTTAAAGAGACCCAGTACTTC. Amino acids: CASSFKETQYF. Drawing the rest from reference TRBV11-2 and TRBJ2-5, the complete variable domain is EAGVAQSPRYKIIEKRQSVAFWCNPISGHATLYWYQQILGQGPKLLIQFQNNGVVDDSQLPKDRFSAERLKGVDSTLKIQPAKLEDSAVYLCASSFKETQYFGPGTRLLVL.

V gene TRBV25-1 combines with J gene TRBJ1-6, with 7 nucleotides matching TRBD1. This CDR3 region has 14 residues. The V segment lost 6 bases and the J segment 7 bases; nucleotides outside the gene matches: 6. Germline CDR1 reads MGHDK; CDR2 reads SYGVNS. The CDR3 protein is CASREAGGNSPLHF. CDR3 DNA: TGTGCCAGCAGGGAGGCAGGGGGAAATTCACCCCTCCACTTT.

This chain uses TRBV7-9 with TRBJ2-6; TRBD1 aligns across 8 bases. Germline trimming cut 5 bases from V and 0 bases from J; bases unmatched to any gene: 9. CDR3 length: 18 residues. Looked up from germline, CDR1 is SEHNR and CDR2 is FQNEAQ (reference sequence). The CDR3 DNA follows: TGTGCCAGCAGCCCTCGGACAGGGCTCAACTCTGGGGCCAACGTCCTGACTTTC. This translates into CASSPRTGLNSGANVLTF.